The TCR beta chain under discussion was sequenced for a study of shared clonotypes between healthy human individuals. Germline V gene lookup returns CDR1 MNHNY and CDR2 SVGAGI (reference sequence). V gave up 8 bases and J gave up 4 bases; unmatched junction bases: 8. The CDR3 sequence is 14 residues long. Study-level results: The four-donor shared clonotypes exceeded non-shared clonotypes in generation probability, with non-shared ones scoring lower. Roughly 5% of naive CD4 clonotypes were common to a few donors. Sorted-subset samples were not fully sequenced, rarefaction indicated.

Clones were sequenced by immunoSEQ multiplex PCR, and TCRdb holds only the in-frame ones, with some missing. The sample includes some 1.5 million clones, 95% to 99% of them seen just once. As concerns this clone: Its antigen remains unidentified.

A split of CD4+ cells into CD45RA+ naive and CD45RA-negative memory subsets was performed. Sequencing used naive CD4+ T cells sorted from blood. Subset described: CD45RA+ positively selected. The source of this sequence is a man younger than 40 in good health. The gene calls are TRBV6-6 and TRBJ2-3; 8 bases are shared with TRBD1. The CDR3 nucleotides are TGTGCCAGCTCTGACAGGGGTGTTGCAGATACGCAGTATTTT. Translating gives CASSDRGVADTQYF.